The source of this T cell receptor beta chain is a study of blood T cell repertoires in COVID-19. About the research overall: Samples taken during acute and convalescent COVID-19 were collected in the United States, Italy and Spain. PBMCs, B-cell-depleted T cells, or T cells provided the cDNA or gDNA that made up the material.

The V end was cut by 8 bases, the J end by 9 bases, with 28 bases between. Germline CDR1 is LNHNV and CDR2 is YYDKDF (reference sequence). The length of the CDR3 is 16 residues. In the original workflow: It was from reference gene primer amplification that nucleated cell counts were estimated. The assay was immunoSEQ multiplex PCR, and TCRdb's table has in-frame clones only and misses some. The DNA was the basis for D and trimming; V, J and clone size are from that table. The sample lists 100,000 to 120,000 clones, 80% to 90% occurring once. The sample comprised peripheral blood. The sequence derives from a man in his forties or fifties with acute or convalescent COVID-19. The chain joins TRBV15 to TRBJ2-5, with D tentatively TRBD2 (6 bases). The CDR3 nucleotides are TGTGCCACCCTGCGCGCCAAAGGAGGGGTCGGCGGAGCCCAGTACTTC. Translating it yields CATLRAKGGVGGAQYF.